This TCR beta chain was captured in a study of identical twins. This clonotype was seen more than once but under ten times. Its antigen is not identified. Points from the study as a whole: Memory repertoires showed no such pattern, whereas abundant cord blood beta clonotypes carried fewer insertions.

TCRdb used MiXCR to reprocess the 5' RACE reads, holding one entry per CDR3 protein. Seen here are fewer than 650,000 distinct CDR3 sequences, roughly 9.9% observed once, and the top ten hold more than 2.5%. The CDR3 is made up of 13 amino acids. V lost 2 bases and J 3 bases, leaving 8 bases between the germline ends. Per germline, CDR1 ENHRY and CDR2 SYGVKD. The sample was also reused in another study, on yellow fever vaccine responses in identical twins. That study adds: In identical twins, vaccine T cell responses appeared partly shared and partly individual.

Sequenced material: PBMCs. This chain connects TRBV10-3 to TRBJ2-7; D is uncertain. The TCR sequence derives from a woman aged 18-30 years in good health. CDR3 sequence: CAISEGSRYEQYF. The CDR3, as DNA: TGTGCCATCAGTGAGGGGTCCCGCTACGAGCAGTACTTC.